Below are 14 T cell receptor beta chains sequenced from a single sample in a study of T cells in localized non-small cell lung cancer. TCRdb's copy holds only in-frame clones and misses some; the assay was immunoSEQ multiplex PCR. The data show about 33,000 clones, with almost 90% seen just once and 4% to 5% held by the top ten. Sequencing used peripheral blood, obtained before any cancer treatment. Receptor source: a man aged 35-75 years with stage I lung adenocarcinoma.

This rearrangement joins TRBV10-1 to TRBJ1-1, with a possible D match to TRBD1 (5 bases). Germline assignment: CDR1 WNHNN and CDR2 SYGVQD (reference sequence). The V end was cut by 6 bases, the J end by 0 bases, with 20 bases between. CDR3 length equals 17 residues. This CDR3 reads CASRSAYAGRVNTEAFF. The CDR3 DNA follows: TGCGCCAGCAGAAGTGCCTACGCGGGCAGGGTGAACACTGAAGCTTTCTTT.

V usage is TRBV19 and J usage is TRBJ1-2, with D possibly being TRBD1 (5 bases). V lost 6 bases and J 6 bases, leaving 14 bases between the germline ends. Germline loops: CDR1 LNHDA, CDR2 SQIVND (reference sequence). This CDR3 is 13 amino acids long. The CDR3 sequence is CASRFRDADGYTF. CDR3 sequence (DNA): TGTGCCAGTAGATTCCGGGACGCTGATGGCTACACCTTC.

This chain connects TRBV1 to TRBJ2-7; TRBD1, as called in the table, went unchecked against the DNA. TRBV1 is termed a pseudogene. CDR3 length equals 16 residues. Here the CDR3 DNA reads TGCACCAGCAGCTACCGACAGGGAATCAGGTCCTACGAGCAGTACTTC. Translation: CTSSYRQGIRSYEQYF.

The chain couples TRBV19 to TRBJ1-6; D unresolved. This CDR3 contains 19 residues. V lost 3 bases, J lost 0 bases, and 18 bases lay in between. Looked up from germline, CDR1 is LNHDA and CDR2 is SQIVND (reference sequence). This chain's CDR3 is CASSMSYHQSSSYNSPLHF. The CDR3 nucleotides read TGTGCCAGTAGTATGTCCTACCATCAGTCGAGCTCCTATAATTCACCCCTCCACTTT.

The chain couples TRBV2 to TRBJ1-2; 7 nucleotides match TRBD1. V lost 5 bases and J lost 4; bases outside the gene matches: 10. The germline gives CDR1 SNHLY, CDR2 FYNNEI. This CDR3 has 15 amino acids. The CDR3 here is CASSPTGDRLYGYTF. Here the CDR3 DNA reads TGTGCCAGCAGTCCAACAGGGGACCGTCTCTATGGCTACACCTTC. Variable domain in full (rest from reference TRBV2 and TRBJ1-2): EPEVTQTPSHQVTQMGQEVILRCVPISNHLYFYWYRQILGQKVEFLVSFYNNEISEKSEIFDDQFSVERPDGSNFTLKIRSTKLEDSAMYFCASSPTGDRLYGYTFGSGTRLTVV.

Only one count was recorded for this clone. The chain carries TRBV6-5 and TRBJ2-7; D uncertain. Trimming took 0 bases from V and 0 from J, leaving 6 bases between them. Looked up from germline, CDR1 is MNHEY and CDR2 is SVGAGI. This CDR3 spans 14 amino acids. The CDR3 coding sequence is TGTGCCAGCAGTTACTCGCGGCTCTCCTACGAGCAGTACTTC. Amino acids: CASSYSRLSYEQYF.

The chain employs TRBV2 and TRBJ1-1; 7 bases match TRBD1. With V trimmed by 5 bases and J by 7 bases, 4 bases remained unmatched. Germline assignment: CDR1 SNHLY and CDR2 FYNNEI. The CDR3 extends over 12 amino acids. DNA for the CDR3: TGTGCCAGCAGTCCCGGGACAGTTGAAGCTTTCTTT. As protein: CASSPGTVEAFF.

This clone was seen just once. The V and J genes are TRBV29-1 and TRBJ2-1; 7 bases line up with TRBD1. CDR3 length equals 14 residues. With V trimmed by 2 bases and J by 8 bases, 9 bases remained unmatched. Germline V gene sequence: CDR1 SQVTM, CDR2 ANQGSEA. As DNA, the CDR3 is TGCAGCGTTGAAAAGGGACAGCCTACGGATGAGCAGTTCTTC. Protein product: CSVEKGQPTDEQFF.

In its sample, this clone was seen once. In DNA form, the CDR3 reads TGCGCCAGCAGCTTATGTTCACCCCTCCACTTT. It encodes CASSLCSPLHF. The chain has TRBV5-1 and TRBJ1-6; D is uncertain. The CDR3 runs to 11 residues. Trimming took 2 bases from V and 9 from J, leaving 3 bases between them. Germline V gives CDR1 SGHRS, CDR2 YFSETQ. Filled out from reference TRBV5-1 and TRBJ1-6, the complete variable domain reads KAGVTQTPRYLIKTRGQQVTLSCSPISGHRSVSWYQQTPGQGLQFLFEYFSETQRNKGNFPGRFSGRQFSNSRSEMNVSTLELGDSALYLCASSLCSPLHFGNGTRLTVT.

The V gene is TRBV6-1, the J gene TRBJ1-1; D is perhaps TRBD1 (5 bases). With 3 bases removed from V and 6 bases from J, the gap between germline ends came to 8 bases. The germline V gene encodes CDR1 MNHNS and CDR2 SASEGT. CDR3 size: 12 residues. CDR3 DNA: TGTGCCAGCAGTGACTGGGGGGCTGAAGCTTTCTTT. Protein product: CASSDWGAEAFF.

The V call is TRBV7-2, the J call TRBJ2-5; D is uncertain. V was trimmed by 2 bases and J by 2 bases, leaving 3 bases between them. The germline V gene encodes CDR1 SGHTA and CDR2 FQGNSA. The CDR3 is 12 residues long. The CDR3 DNA reads as TGTGCCAGCAGCTTATATCAAGAGACCCAGTACTTC. It yields the protein CASSLYQETQYF.

The count of this clone is one. This chain uses TRBV11-2 with TRBJ2-3; D unresolved. The CDR3 length is 14 residues. V dropped 5 bases and J dropped 6 bases, with 15 bases sitting between them. Germline CDR1 is SGHAT and CDR2 is FQNNGV. Here the CDR3 DNA reads TGTGCCAGCAGCCAGGCTCTACTTGCGGATACGCAGTATTTT. Protein: CASSQALLADTQYF.

The chain employs TRBV5-6 and TRBJ2-7; the D gene is possibly TRBD2 (6 bases). The CDR3 has 12 amino acids. The germline V gene encodes CDR1 SGHDT and CDR2 YYEEEE. V gave up 3 bases and J gave up 5 bases, with 9 bases separating them. This chain's CDR3 is CASSWRRDEQYF. DNA of the CDR3: TGTGCCAGCAGCTGGAGGAGGGACGAGCAGTACTTC.

The chain combines TRBV19 with TRBJ2-1; tentative D call: TRBD1 (6 bases). CDR1 LNHDA and CDR2 SQIVND come from the germline V gene (reference sequence). Trimming took 3 bases from V and 9 from J, leaving 18 bases between them. This CDR3 contains 15 residues. The CDR3 region is CASSMVGAGASEQFF. The CDR3 DNA follows: TGTGCCAGTAGTATGGTGGGGGCAGGGGCTTCTGAGCAGTTCTTC.